The rows below give T cell receptor beta chains drawn from one sample of a study of T cell changes during pregnancy in multiple sclerosis. Profiled with immunoSEQ multiplex PCR; TCRdb holds only in-frame clones, not every one. The profile covers some 31,000 clones, with 90% appearing a single time and approximately 0.43% taken by the ten largest. The source material was CD4+ T cells from peripheral blood mononuclear cells, sampled in the second trimester of pregnancy. The receptors derive from a female donor in good health, enrolled as a control in a pregnancy study. Both conserved end residues are part of each CDR3.

j_call | v_call | cdr3_aa
TRBJ2-5 | TRBV7-9 | CASSLLETQYF
TRBJ1-2 | TRBV15 | CATSRYAGGDGYTF
TRBJ1-1 | TRBV18 | CASSPPAPTTANTEAFF
TRBJ2-7 | TRBV4-3 | CASSQRTGTEAGEQYF
TRBJ1-1 | TRBV6-5 | CASSYSFWRGNTEAFF
TRBJ1-5 | TRBV2 | CASSVPGQGARNQPQHF
TRBJ2-1 | TRBV29-1 | CSGDSGRRDEQFF
TRBJ1-1 | TRBV5-1 | CASSLTGTEAFF
TRBJ2-5 | TRBV11-2 | CASSRRAGGGETQYF
TRBJ1-3 | TRBV30 | CAWSVPRRGGSGNTIYF
TRBJ2-5 | TRBV6-6 | CASSPGTSGAQETQYF
TRBJ1-2 | TRBV11-3 | CASSPGEYYGYTF
TRBJ2-3 | TRBV2 | CASSPSGRALTDTQYF
TRBJ1-2 | TRBV10-3 | CAITGNTNYGYTF
TRBJ1-2 | TRBV16 | CASSSNRGLNGYTF
TRBJ2-7 | TRBV19 | CASSPSGQSYEQYF
TRBJ2-2 | TRBV5-1 | CASSSGLAQGELFF
TRBJ2-5 | TRBV5-1 | CASSLVSGQETQYF
TRBJ2-2 | TRBV7-8 | CASTLSTTGELFF
TRBJ2-1 | TRBV6-5 | CASRSGGVGEQFF
TRBJ1-2 | TRBV19 | CASKRDRGRGGYTF
TRBJ2-1 | TRBV19 | CASSVTGTTYNGQFF
TRBJ1-5 | TRBV7-8 | CASSPGYRGPRVIQHF
TRBJ1-1 | TRBV5-6 | CASTIRGRLEAFF
TRBJ2-5 | TRBV19 | CASSIRRGPEETQYF
TRBJ1-4 | TRBV20-1 | CSATGGEKLFF
TRBJ2-7 | TRBV5-5 | CASSLGNRGAYEQYF
TRBJ1-5 | TRBV27 | CASSPRQGGGSWNQPQHF
TRBJ2-5 | TRBV19 | CASSGPGHQETQYF
TRBJ1-4 | TRBV4-3 | CASSQEARQGGEKLFF
TRBJ2-7 | TRBV2 | CASKLGSSYEQYF
TRBJ1-1 | TRBV29-1 | CSVTTQGPYLF
TRBJ2-1 | TRBV5-5 | CASSLVALRGDEQFF
TRBJ1-2 | TRBV27 | CASSLAGTGDRSGYTF
TRBJ2-7 | TRBV27 | CASRGLAGGIGRYF
TRBJ2-2 | TRBV2 | CASSYAVIAGNTGELFF
TRBJ1-1 | TRBV7-2 | CASSFMNTEAFF
TRBJ2-1 | TRBV13 | CASSLWTTRTNNEQFF
TRBJ2-2 | TRBV6-5 | CASSYSGTRGTGELFF
TRBJ1-2 | TRBV6-5 | CASSYLDRNYGYTF
TRBJ1-2 | TRBV6-5 | CATSNLGAKGYTF
TRBJ2-3 | TRBV5-6 | CASSGEGLAGSLRTDTQYF
TRBJ1-4 | TRBV9 | CASSVAPVRDEKLFF
TRBJ2-7 | TRBV20-1 | CSYWDSYEQYF
TRBJ2-1 | TRBV11-3 | CASSLAFGGRRYEQFF
TRBJ1-1 | TRBV5-8 | CASSRVAGATEAFF